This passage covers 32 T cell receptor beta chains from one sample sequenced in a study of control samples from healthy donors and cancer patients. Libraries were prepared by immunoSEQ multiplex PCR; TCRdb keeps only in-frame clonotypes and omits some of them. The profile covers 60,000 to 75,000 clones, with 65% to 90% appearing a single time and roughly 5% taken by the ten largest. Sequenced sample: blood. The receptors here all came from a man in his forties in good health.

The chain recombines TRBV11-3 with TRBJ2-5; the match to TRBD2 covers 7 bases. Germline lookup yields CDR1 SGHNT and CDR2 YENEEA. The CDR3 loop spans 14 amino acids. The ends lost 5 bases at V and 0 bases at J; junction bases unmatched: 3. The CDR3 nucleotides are TGTGCCAGCAGCCTCACTAGCGACCAAGAGACCCAGTACTTC. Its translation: CASSLTSDQETQYF.

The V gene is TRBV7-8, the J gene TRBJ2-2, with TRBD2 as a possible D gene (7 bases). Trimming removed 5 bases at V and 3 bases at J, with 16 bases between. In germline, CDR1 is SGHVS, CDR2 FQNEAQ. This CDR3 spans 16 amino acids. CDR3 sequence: CASSQRGAADTGELFF. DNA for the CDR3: TGTGCCAGCAGCCAACGGGGGGCGGCGGACACCGGGGAGCTGTTTTTT.

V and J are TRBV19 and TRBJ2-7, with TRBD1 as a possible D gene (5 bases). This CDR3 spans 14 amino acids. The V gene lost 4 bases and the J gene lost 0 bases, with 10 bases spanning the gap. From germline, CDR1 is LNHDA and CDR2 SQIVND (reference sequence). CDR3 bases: TGTGCCAGTAGTAGAGTCAGGGACTCCTACGAGCAGTACTTC. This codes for CASSRVRDSYEQYF.

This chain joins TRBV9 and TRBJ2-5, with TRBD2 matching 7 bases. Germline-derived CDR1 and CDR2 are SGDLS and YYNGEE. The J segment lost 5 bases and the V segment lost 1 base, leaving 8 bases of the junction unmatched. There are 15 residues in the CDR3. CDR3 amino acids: CASSVFVGGSETQYF. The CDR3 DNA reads TGTGCCAGCAGCGTATTCGTGGGGGGGTCGGAGACCCAGTACTTC.

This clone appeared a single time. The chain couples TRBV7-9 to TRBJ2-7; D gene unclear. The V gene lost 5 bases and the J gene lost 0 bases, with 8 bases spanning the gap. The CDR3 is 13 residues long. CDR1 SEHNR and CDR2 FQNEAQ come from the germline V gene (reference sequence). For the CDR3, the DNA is TGTGCCAGCAGCCCGAGATACTCCTACGAGCAGTACTTC. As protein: CASSPRYSYEQYF.

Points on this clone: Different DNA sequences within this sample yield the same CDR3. Here the CDR3 DNA reads TGTGCCTGGAGTGTAAGGGGACTAGCGGGGGGGTCGGAGACCCAGTACTTC. The encoded protein is CAWSVRGLAGGSETQYF. This chain connects TRBV30 to TRBJ2-5; TRBD2 agrees at 16 bases. The trim removed 0 bases at V and 5 bases at J, leaving 6 bases unmatched. The CDR3 runs 17 residues. The germline V gene has CDR1 GTSNPN and CDR2 SVGIG (reference sequence).

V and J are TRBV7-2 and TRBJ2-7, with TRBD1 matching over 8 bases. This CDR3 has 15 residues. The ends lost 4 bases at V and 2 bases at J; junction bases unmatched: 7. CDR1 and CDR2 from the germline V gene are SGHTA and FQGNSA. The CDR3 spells CASSSQTGVPYEQYF. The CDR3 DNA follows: TGTGCCAGCAGCTCCCAGACAGGGGTGCCCTACGAGCAGTACTTC.

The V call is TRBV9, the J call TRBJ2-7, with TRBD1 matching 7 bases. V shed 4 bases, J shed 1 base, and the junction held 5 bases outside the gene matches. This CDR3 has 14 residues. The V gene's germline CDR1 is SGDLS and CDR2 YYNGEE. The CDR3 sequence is CASSPQTGSYEQYF. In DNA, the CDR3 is TGTGCCAGCAGCCCTCAGACAGGGTCCTACGAGCAGTACTTC.

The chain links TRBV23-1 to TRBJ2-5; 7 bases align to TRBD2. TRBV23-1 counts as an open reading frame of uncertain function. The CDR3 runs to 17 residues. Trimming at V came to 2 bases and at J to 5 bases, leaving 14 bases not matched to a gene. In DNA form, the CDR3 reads TGCGCCAGCAGTCAAGGGTTTAAGGGAGGGGATGGGGAGACCCAGTACTTC. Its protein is CASSQGFKGGDGETQYF.

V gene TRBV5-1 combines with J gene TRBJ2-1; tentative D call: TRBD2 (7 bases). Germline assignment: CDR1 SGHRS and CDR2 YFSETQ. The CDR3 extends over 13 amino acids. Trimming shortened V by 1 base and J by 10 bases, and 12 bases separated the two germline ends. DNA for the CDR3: TGCGCCAGCAGCTTGTCTCCGGGGGGCGAGCAGTTCTTC. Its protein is CASSLSPGGEQFF.

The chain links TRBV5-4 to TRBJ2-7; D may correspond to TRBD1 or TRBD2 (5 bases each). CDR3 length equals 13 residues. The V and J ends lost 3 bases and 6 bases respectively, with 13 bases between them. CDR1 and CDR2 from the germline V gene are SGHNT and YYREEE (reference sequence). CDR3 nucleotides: TGTGCCAGCAGCTCGGCCGGGACGCTCGAGCAGTACTTC. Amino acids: CASSSAGTLEQYF. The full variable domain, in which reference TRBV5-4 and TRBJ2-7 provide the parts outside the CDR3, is ETGVTQSPTHLIKTRGQQVTLRCSSQSGHNTVSWYQQALGQGPQFIFQYYREEENGRGNFPPRFSGLQFPNYSSELNVNALELDDSALYLCASSSAGTLEQYFGPGTRLTVT.

The chain's CDR3 is CASSTGGPGGADGYTF. DNA of the CDR3: TGCGCCAGCAGCACGGGCGGGCCAGGGGGCGCGGATGGCTACACCTTC. The chain joins TRBV5-1 to TRBJ1-2, with 8 nucleotides matching TRBD1. CDR1 and CDR2 (germline): SGHRS, YFSETQ. J gave up 6 bases and V 4 bases, and 14 bases lay outside the gene matches. CDR3 size: 16 residues.

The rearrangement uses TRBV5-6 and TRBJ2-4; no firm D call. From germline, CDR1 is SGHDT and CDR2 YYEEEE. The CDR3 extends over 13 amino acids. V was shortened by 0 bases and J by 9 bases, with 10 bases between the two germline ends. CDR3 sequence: CASSLGRSGIQYF. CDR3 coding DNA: TGTGCCAGCAGCTTGGGACGTTCGGGCATTCAGTACTTC. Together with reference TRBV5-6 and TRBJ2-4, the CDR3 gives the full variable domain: DAGVTQSPTHLIKTRGQQVTLRCSPKSGHDTVSWYQQALGQGPQFIFQYYEEEERQRGNFPDRFSGHQFPNYSSELNVNALLLGDSALYLCASSLGRSGIQYFGAGTRLSVL.

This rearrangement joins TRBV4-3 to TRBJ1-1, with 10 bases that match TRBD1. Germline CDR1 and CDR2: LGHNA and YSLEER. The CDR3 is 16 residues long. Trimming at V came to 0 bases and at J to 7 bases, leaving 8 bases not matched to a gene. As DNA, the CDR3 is TGCGCCAGCAGCCAAGATGGGCGGACAGGGGGGATTGAAGCTTTCTTT. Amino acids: CASSQDGRTGGIEAFF.

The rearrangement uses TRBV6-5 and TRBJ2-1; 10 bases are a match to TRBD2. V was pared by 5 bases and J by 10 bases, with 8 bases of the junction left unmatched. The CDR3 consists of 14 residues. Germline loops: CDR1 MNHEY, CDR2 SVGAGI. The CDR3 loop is CASSPPSGRVEQFF. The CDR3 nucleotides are TGTGCCAGCAGTCCCCCAAGCGGGAGGGTGGAGCAGTTCTTC.

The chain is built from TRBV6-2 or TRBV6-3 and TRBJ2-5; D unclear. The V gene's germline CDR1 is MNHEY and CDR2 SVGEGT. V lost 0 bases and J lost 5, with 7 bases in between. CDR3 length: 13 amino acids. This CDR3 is CASSYSGGETQYF. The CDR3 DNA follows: TGTGCCAGCAGTTACTCTGGTGGGGAGACCCAGTACTTC.

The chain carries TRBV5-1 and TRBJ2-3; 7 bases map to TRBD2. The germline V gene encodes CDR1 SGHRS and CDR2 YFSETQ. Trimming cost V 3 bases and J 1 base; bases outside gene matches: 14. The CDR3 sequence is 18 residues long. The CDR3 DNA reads TGCGCCAGCAGCTGGACCCCCGGGACTACCTTGGGCACAGATACGCAGTATTTT. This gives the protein CASSWTPGTTLGTDTQYF.

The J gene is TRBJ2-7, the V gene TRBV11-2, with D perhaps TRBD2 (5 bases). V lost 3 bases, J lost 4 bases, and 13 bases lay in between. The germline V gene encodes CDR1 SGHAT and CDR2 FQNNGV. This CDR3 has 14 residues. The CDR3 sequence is CASSLVGSGYEQYF. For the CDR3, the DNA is TGTGCCAGCAGCTTGGTTGGGAGTGGATACGAGCAGTACTTC.

The CDR3 coding sequence is TGTGCCATCAGTGAAAGTTATAGGTTCAACACCGGGGAGCTGTTTTTT. It is translated as CAISESYRFNTGELFF. The J gene is TRBJ2-2, the V gene TRBV10-3; no clear D. CDR3 length equals 16 residues. With 3 bases removed from V and 2 bases from J, the gap between germline ends came to 13 bases. Germline values: CDR1 ENHRY, CDR2 SYGVKD.

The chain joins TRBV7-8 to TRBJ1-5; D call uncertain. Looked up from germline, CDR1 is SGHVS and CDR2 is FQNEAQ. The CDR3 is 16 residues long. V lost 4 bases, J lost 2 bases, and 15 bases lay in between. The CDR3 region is CASSSIVGQGNQPQHF. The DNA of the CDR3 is TGTGCCAGCAGCTCAATAGTCGGGCAGGGCAATCAGCCCCAGCATTTT.

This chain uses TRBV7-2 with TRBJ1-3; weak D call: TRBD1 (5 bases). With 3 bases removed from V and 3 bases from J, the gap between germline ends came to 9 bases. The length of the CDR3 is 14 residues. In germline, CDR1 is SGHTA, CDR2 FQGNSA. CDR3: CASSLQGSGNTIYF. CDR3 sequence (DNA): TGTGCCAGCAGCTTGCAGGGCAGTGGAAACACCATATATTTT. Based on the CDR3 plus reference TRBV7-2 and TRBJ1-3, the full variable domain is GAGVSQSPSNKVTEKGKDVELRCDPISGHTALYWYRQSLGQGLEFLIYFQGNSAPDKSGLPSDRFSAERTGGSVSTLTIQRTQQEDSAVYLCASSLQGSGNTIYFGEGSWLTVV.

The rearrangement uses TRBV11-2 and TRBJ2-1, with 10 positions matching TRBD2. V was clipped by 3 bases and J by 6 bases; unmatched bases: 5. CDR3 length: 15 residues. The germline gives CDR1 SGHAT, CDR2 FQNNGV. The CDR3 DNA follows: TGTGCCAGCAGCTTGGGACTAGCGCCTCTCAATGAGCAGTTCTTC. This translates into CASSLGLAPLNEQFF.

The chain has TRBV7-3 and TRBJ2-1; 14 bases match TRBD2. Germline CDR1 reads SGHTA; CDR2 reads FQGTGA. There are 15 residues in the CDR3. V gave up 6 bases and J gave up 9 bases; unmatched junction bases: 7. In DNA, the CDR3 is TGTGCCAGCAGTCTGACTAGCGGGAGGGGTGCTGAGCAGTTCTTC. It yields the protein CASSLTSGRGAEQFF.

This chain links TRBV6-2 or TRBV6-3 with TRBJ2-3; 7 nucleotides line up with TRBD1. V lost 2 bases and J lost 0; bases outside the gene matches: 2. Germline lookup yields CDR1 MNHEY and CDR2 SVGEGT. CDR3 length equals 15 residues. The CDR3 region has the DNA TGTGCCAGCAGTTACCGGGACAGCAGCACAGATACGCAGTATTTT. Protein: CASSYRDSSTDTQYF.

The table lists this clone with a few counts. The CDR3 region is CASSYSWDNVNTEAFF. CDR3 bases: TGTGCCAGCAGTTATTCGTGGGACAACGTAAACACTGAAGCTTTCTTT. This chain uses TRBV6-5 with TRBJ1-1; D is possibly TRBD1 (6 bases). The CDR3 has 16 residues. V lost 3 bases and J lost 2, with 16 bases in between. Germline lookup yields CDR1 MNHEY and CDR2 SVGAGI.

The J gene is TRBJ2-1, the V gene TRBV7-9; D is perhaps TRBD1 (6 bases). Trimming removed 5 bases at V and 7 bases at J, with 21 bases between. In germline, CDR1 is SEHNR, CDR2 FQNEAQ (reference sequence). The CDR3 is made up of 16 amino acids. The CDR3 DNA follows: TGTGCCAGCAGCCCCGAGGGGGACCTCCGATGGAATGAGCAGTTCTTC. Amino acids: CASSPEGDLRWNEQFF. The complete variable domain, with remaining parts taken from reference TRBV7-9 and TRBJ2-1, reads DTGVSQNPRHKITKRGQNVTFRCDPISEHNRLYWYRQTLGQGPEFLTYFQNEAQLEKSRLLSDRFSAERPKGSFSTLEIQRTEQGDSAMYLCASSPEGDLRWNEQFFGPGTRLTVL.

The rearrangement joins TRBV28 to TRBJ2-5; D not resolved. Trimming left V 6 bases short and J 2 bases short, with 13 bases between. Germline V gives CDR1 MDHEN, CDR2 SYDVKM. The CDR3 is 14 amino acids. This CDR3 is CASRERLGQETQYF. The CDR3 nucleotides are TGTGCCAGCAGGGAAAGATTGGGGCAAGAGACCCAGTACTTC.

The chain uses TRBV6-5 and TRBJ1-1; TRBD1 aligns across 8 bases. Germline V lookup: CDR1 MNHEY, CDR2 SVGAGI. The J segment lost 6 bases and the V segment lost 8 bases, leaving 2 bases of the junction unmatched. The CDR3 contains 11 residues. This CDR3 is CASSGGPEAFF. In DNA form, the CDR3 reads TGTGCCAGCTCAGGGGGCCCTGAAGCTTTCTTT.

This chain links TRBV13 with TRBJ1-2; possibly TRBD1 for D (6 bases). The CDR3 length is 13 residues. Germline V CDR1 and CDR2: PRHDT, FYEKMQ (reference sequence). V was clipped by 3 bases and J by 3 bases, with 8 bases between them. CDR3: CASSFSGDYGYTF. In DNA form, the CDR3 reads TGTGCCAGCAGCTTCTCAGGGGACTATGGCTACACCTTC. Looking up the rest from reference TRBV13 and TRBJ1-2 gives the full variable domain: AAGVIQSPRHLIKEKRETATLKCYPIPRHDTVYWYQQGPGQDPQFLISFYEKMQSDKGSIPDRFSAQQFSDYHSELNMSSLELGDSALYFCASSFSGDYGYTFGSGTRLTVV.

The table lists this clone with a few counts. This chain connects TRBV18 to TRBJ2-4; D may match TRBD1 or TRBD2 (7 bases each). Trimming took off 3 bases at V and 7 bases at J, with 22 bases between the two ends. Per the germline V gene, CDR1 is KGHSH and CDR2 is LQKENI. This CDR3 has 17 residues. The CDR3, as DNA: TGTGCCAGCTCACCGGTGGTGGGGGAGGGGGCGAAGAACATTCAGTACTTC. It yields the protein CASSPVVGEGAKNIQYF.

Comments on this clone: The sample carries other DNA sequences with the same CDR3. This CDR3 reads CASSRQGMGNQPQHF. In DNA form, the CDR3 reads TGTGCCAGCAGTCGACAGGGGATGGGCAATCAGCCCCAGCATTTT. The rearrangement joins TRBV7-9 to TRBJ1-5; 8 nucleotides line up with TRBD1. After removal of 6 bases from V and 2 bases from J, the junction contained 6 bases not matched to a gene. The CDR3 is made up of 15 amino acids. Germline V lookup: CDR1 SEHNR, CDR2 FQNEAQ (reference sequence).

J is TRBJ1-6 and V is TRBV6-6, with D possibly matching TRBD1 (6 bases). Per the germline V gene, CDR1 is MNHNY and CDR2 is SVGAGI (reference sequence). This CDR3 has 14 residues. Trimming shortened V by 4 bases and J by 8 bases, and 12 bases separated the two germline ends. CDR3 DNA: TGTGCCAGCAGTTCCCGGACAGTCTATTCACCCCTCCACTTT. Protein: CASSSRTVYSPLHF.